These 9 T cell receptor beta chains originate from one sample sequenced in a study of T cells in Graves' hyperthyroidism and ophthalmopathy. RNA transcripts provided the source from which TCR beta CDR3 regions were amplified. HTBI primers were employed in a first-round RT-PCR of the TCR CDR3. TCRdb re-called the multiplex PCR reads with MiXCR, one entry per CDR3 protein. The repertoire holds 480,000 or so distinct CDR3 sequences, with 46% as singletons. Specimen: peripheral blood or thyroid tissue (not recorded which). These receptors all come from an adult woman with Graves' disease, either hyperthyroidism or ophthalmopathy (not recorded which).

The chain links TRBV19 to TRBJ1-5; maybe TRBD1 (5 bases). Trimming cost V 5 bases and J 9 bases, with 14 bases left between them. The CDR3 is 13 amino acids. CDR1 and CDR2 from the germline V gene are LNHDA and SQIVND (reference sequence). The CDR3 nucleotides read TGTGCCAGTAGTGGGACGGCCCGAGGGCCCCAGCATTTT. Protein: CASSGTARGPQHF.

The genes are TRBV29-1 and TRBJ2-7, with 8 bases fitting TRBD1. V gave up 3 bases and J gave up 5 bases; unmatched junction bases: 9. This CDR3 spans 14 amino acids. Germline V gene data show CDR1 as SQVTM and CDR2 as ANQGSEA. The CDR3 is CSVDPSGTGHEQYF. The CDR3 bases are TGCAGCGTTGACCCCTCCGGGACAGGTCACGAGCAGTACTTC.

V and J are TRBV25-1 and TRBJ1-1; weak D call: TRBD1 (6 bases). Germline V gives CDR1 MGHDK, CDR2 SYGVNS. This CDR3 has 14 amino acids. Trimming took 5 bases from V and 5 from J, leaving 15 bases between them. CDR3 nucleotides: TGTGCCAGCAGTTCTTCCCTGGGGGCGACTGAAGCTTTCTTT. Translated, it gives CASSSSLGATEAFF. The full variable domain, with the rest looked up from reference TRBV25-1 and TRBJ1-1, is EADIYQTPRYLVIGTGKKITLECSQTMGHDKMYWYQQDPGMELHLIHYSYGVNSTEKGDLSSESTVSRIRTEHFPLTLESARPSHTSQYLCASSSSLGATEAFFGQGTRLTVV.

The chain is built from TRBV10-3 and TRBJ1-1; D gene ambiguous. Per germline, CDR1 ENHRY and CDR2 SYGVKD. Trimming removed 8 bases at V and 2 bases at J, with 6 bases between. This CDR3 contains 11 residues. The DNA for the CDR3 is TGTGCCATCTTGGCCAACACTGAAGCTTTCTTT. Protein product: CAILANTEAFF.

There are many counts of this clonotype. The V call is TRBV5-1, the J call TRBJ2-5; D assignment may be TRBD1 or TRBD2 (6 bases each). Germline CDR1 reads SGHRS; CDR2 reads YFSETQ. V was clipped by 0 bases and J by 4 bases, with 13 bases between them. This CDR3 has 15 residues. The CDR3 spells CASSLEGGGVETQYF. For the CDR3, the DNA is TGCGCCAGCAGCTTGGAGGGGGGCGGCGTAGAGACCCAGTACTTC.

V and J are TRBV2 and TRBJ1-5; 8 positions agree with TRBD1. Germline values: CDR1 SNHLY, CDR2 FYNNEI. The V and J ends lost 1 base and 5 bases, in that order; junction bases with no gene match: 4. The CDR3 sequence is 15 residues long. The CDR3 DNA reads TGTGCCAGCAGTGAAGTACAACAGGGGGATCAGCCCCAGCATTTT. Its protein product is CASSEVQQGDQPQHF.

This clonotype was seen more than once but under ten times. V and J are TRBV7-9 and TRBJ1-1; 10 bases match TRBD1. Looked up from germline, CDR1 is SEHNR and CDR2 is FQNEAQ (reference sequence). The V and J ends lost 4 bases and 4 bases, in that order; junction bases with no gene match: 6. The CDR3 is 15 residues long. The CDR3 region is CASSSGRDRGTEAFF. The CDR3 DNA follows: TGTGCCAGCAGCTCGGGACGGGACAGGGGCACTGAAGCTTTCTTT.

This sequence joins TRBV25-1 and TRBJ1-6; D call uncertain. V was cut by 5 bases and J by 8 bases, with 13 bases left in between. Germline CDR1 and CDR2: MGHDK and SYGVNS. The CDR3 contains 14 residues. DNA for the CDR3: TGTGCCAGCAGTTACGGGCAGGAGCATTCACCCCTCCACTTT. Protein sequence: CASSYGQEHSPLHF.

This clonotype was counted at least ten times. Written as DNA, the CDR3 is TGCAGCGTGAGGGGACTTAACTATGGCTACACCTTC. Translation gives CSVRGLNYGYTF. V usage is TRBV29-1 and J usage is TRBJ1-2; TRBD1 might be the D (5 bases). The CDR3 is 12 amino acids. Per the germline V gene, CDR1 is SQVTM and CDR2 is ANQGSEA. V shed 6 bases and J shed 1 base, with 9 bases lying between them. The full variable domain, in which reference TRBV29-1 and TRBJ1-2 provide the parts outside the CDR3, is SAVISQKPSRDICQRGTSLTIQCQVDSQVTMMFWYRQQPGQSLTLIATANQGSEATYESGFVIDKFPISRPNLTFSTLTVSNMSPEDSSIYLCSVRGLNYGYTFGSGTRLTVV.